Below, 20 T cell receptor beta chains from the same sample are listed, as sequenced in a study of OX40 agonist ivuxolimab in advanced cancers. Clones were read by immunoSEQ multiplex PCR, and TCRdb kept only the in-frame ones, dropping some. The table has more than 55,000 clones, around 87% seen once. The specimen was CD4+ or CD8+ T cells sorted from blood, collected in a trial of the OX40 agonist ivuxolimab. The receptor source for this set is an adult with an advanced solid tumor such as melanoma, head and neck, liver or kidney cancer.

The chain joins TRBV5-6 to TRBJ2-7; a possible D gene is TRBD1 (5 bases). In germline, CDR1 is SGHDT, CDR2 YYEEEE. V lost 0 bases, J lost 2 bases, and 12 bases lay in between. This CDR3 is built from 15 residues. The CDR3 is CASSLAPTGTYEQYF. DNA for the CDR3: TGTGCCAGCAGCTTGGCCCCAACAGGTACCTACGAGCAGTACTTC.

The gene calls are TRBV10-3 and TRBJ2-3; D tentatively fits TRBD1 or TRBD2 (5 bases each). This CDR3 has 13 amino acids. The ends were cut back, 8 bases at V and 2 bases at J, with 11 bases in the middle. Germline CDR1 and CDR2: ENHRY and SYGVKD. The CDR3 DNA is TGTGCCATCCGGGACCAAAACACAGATACGCAGTATTTT. Translated, it gives CAIRDQNTDTQYF.

The DNA of the CDR3 is TGCAGCGCTGCACCAGGCGGGTACGAGCAGTACTTC. The encoded protein is CSAAPGGYEQYF. The gene calls are TRBV29-1 and TRBJ2-7, with D tentatively TRBD2 (5 bases). With 7 bases removed from V and 4 bases from J, the gap between germline ends came to 14 bases. CDR1 and CDR2 from the germline V gene are SQVTM and ANQGSEA. This CDR3 is 12 amino acids long.

V gene TRBV2 combines with J gene TRBJ2-2; D call uncertain. CDR3 length equals 13 residues. Germline CDR1 reads SNHLY; CDR2 reads FYNNEI. Trimming stripped 4 bases from V and 4 bases from J, with 7 bases between. The CDR3 is CASSVGPTGELFF. CDR3 nucleotide sequence: TGTGCCAGCAGTGTAGGGCCCACCGGGGAGCTGTTTTTT.

The genes are TRBV7-2 and TRBJ2-4, with D possibly being TRBD2 (6 bases). CDR3 size: 11 residues. Germline lookup yields CDR1 SGHTA and CDR2 FQGNSA. With 5 bases removed from V and 13 bases from J, the gap between germline ends came to 12 bases. The CDR3 here is CASSPGVGQYF. The CDR3 nucleotides are TGTGCCAGCAGCCCGGGGGTCGGCCAGTACTTC.

This clone was seen only once. The chain recombines TRBV19 with TRBJ1-1, with D unresolved. Germline V gene data show CDR1 as LNHDA and CDR2 as SQIVND (reference sequence). V was pared by 6 bases and J by 0 bases, with 11 bases between. This CDR3 comprises 14 residues. This CDR3 is CASSEQNMNTEAFF. In DNA, the CDR3 is TGTGCCAGTAGCGAACAGAACATGAACACTGAAGCTTTCTTT.

The CDR3: CASPLQGIGDTQYF. The CDR3 DNA sequence: TGTGCCAGCCCGCTACAGGGTATTGGAGATACGCAGTATTTT. The V and J genes are TRBV21-1 and TRBJ2-3; the table's D call TRBD1 went unverified against the DNA. TRBV21-1 is listed as a pseudogene. The CDR3 is made up of 14 amino acids.

The rearrangement links TRBV9 to TRBJ2-5; TRBD2 aligns across 11 bases. This CDR3 has 16 residues. Germline CDR1 reads SGDLS; CDR2 reads YYNGEE. After removal of 7 bases from V and 3 bases from J, the junction contained 11 bases not matched to a gene. CDR3 coding DNA: TGTGCCAGCTCGGGAATAGCGGGAGGGTTAAAAGAGACCCAGTACTTC. Protein: CASSGIAGGLKETQYF. The full variable domain, with the rest looked up from reference TRBV9 and TRBJ2-5, is DSGVTQTPKHLITATGQRVTLRCSPRSGDLSVYWYQQSLDQGLQFLIQYYNGEERAKGNILERFSAQQFPDLHSELNLSSLELGDSALYFCASSGIAGGLKETQYFGPGTRLLVL.

The sample holds a few counts of this clone. In DNA, the CDR3 is TGCGCCAGCAGCTTTCAGGACAAGAATGGCTACACCTTC. It translates to CASSFQDKNGYTF. The chain carries TRBV5-1 and TRBJ1-2, with D perhaps TRBD1 (5 bases). V was shortened by 2 bases and J by 6 bases, with 11 bases between the two germline ends. Germline V gene lookup returns CDR1 SGHRS and CDR2 YFSETQ. The CDR3 runs 13 residues.

V gene TRBV11-3 combines with J gene TRBJ1-6, with 7 bases fitting TRBD1. The germline CDR1 and CDR2 sequences are SGHNT and YENEEA. The CDR3 covers 17 residues. With V trimmed by 2 bases and J by 7 bases, 11 bases remained unmatched. In nucleotides, the CDR3 is TGTGCCAGCAGCTTATGGGCCCCCGACAGGGAAAATTCACCCCTCCACTTT. Translated, it gives CASSLWAPDRENSPLHF.

This clone was seen only once. One end of the junction fails to match germline, which may point to a read error. V is TRBV30 and J is TRBJ1-1; D unclear. Germline CDR1 reads GTSNPN; CDR2 reads SVGIG (reference sequence). The CDR3 contains 13 residues. This chain's CDR3 is CAGRQGPNTEAFF. DNA of the CDR3: TGTGCCGGGAGGCAAGGACCGAACACTGAAGCTTTCTTT.

This sequence joins TRBV30 and TRBJ1-1; D not certain. Germline V CDR1 and CDR2: GTSNPN, SVGIG (reference sequence). V lost 0 bases to trimming and J lost 3 bases, with 17 bases between them. This CDR3 is 16 amino acids long. The CDR3 DNA sequence: TGTGCCTGGAGTGTATATGAGTTAGGTTTGTACACTGAAGCTTTCTTT. The encoded protein is CAWSVYELGLYTEAFF.

The rearrangement joins TRBV10-1 to TRBJ2-2, with D possibly TRBD2 on 6 matching bases. This CDR3 is 18 amino acids long. V was shortened by 2 bases and J by 5 bases, with 21 bases between the two germline ends. Germline V CDR1 and CDR2: WNHNN, SYGVQD (reference sequence). As DNA, the CDR3 is TGCGCCAGCAGTGAGACGAGAGAGGGCGGAGGGACGACCGGGGAGCTGTTTTTT. It yields the protein CASSETREGGGTTGELFF.

V usage is TRBV2 and J usage is TRBJ1-1; D gene ambiguous. Germline V gene data show CDR1 as SNHLY and CDR2 as FYNNEI. The CDR3 consists of 13 residues. Trimming left V 6 bases short and J 5 bases short, with 13 bases between. As DNA, the CDR3 is TGTGCCAGCAGACGGGCGGTATGGACTGAAGCTTTCTTT. Its protein product is CASRRAVWTEAFF.

The chain couples TRBV27 to TRBJ2-7; D is undetermined. From germline, CDR1 is MNHEY and CDR2 SMNVEV (reference sequence). This CDR3 is built from 14 residues. V was trimmed by 2 bases and J by 3 bases, leaving 11 bases between them. CDR3 sequence reads: CASSLKVVGYEQYF. CDR3 sequence (DNA): TGTGCCAGCAGTTTAAAGGTGGTGGGCTACGAGCAGTACTTC.

The V and J genes are TRBV7-9 and TRBJ2-3; D might be TRBD1 or TRBD2, each matching 6 bases. Germline V gene lookup returns CDR1 SEHNR and CDR2 FQNEAQ (reference sequence). This CDR3 comprises 13 residues. With 8 bases removed from V and 6 bases from J, the gap between germline ends came to 15 bases. The CDR3 reads CASVGGGLDTQYF. CDR3 coding DNA: TGTGCCAGCGTCGGAGGGGGGCTCGATACGCAGTATTTT.

The chain couples TRBV9 to TRBJ1-4; perhaps TRBD1 as D (5 bases). Trimming took 0 bases from V and 4 from J, leaving 10 bases between them. Germline CDR1 reads SGDLS; CDR2 reads YYNGEE. This CDR3 has 15 residues. The CDR3 coding sequence is TGTGCCAGCAGCGTAGGTACAGGAAATAATGAAAAACTGTTTTTT. This sequence encodes CASSVGTGNNEKLFF.

This clone has more than one count but fewer than ten. The chain recombines TRBV7-9 with TRBJ2-5; D might be TRBD1 (6 bases). The CDR3 has 14 amino acids. CDR1 and CDR2 from the germline V gene are SEHNR and FQNEAQ (reference sequence). Trimming shortened V by 5 bases and J by 3 bases, and 13 bases separated the two germline ends. The CDR3: CASSPPPGEETQYF. The CDR3 DNA reads TGTGCCAGCAGCCCCCCCCCAGGGGAAGAGACCCAGTACTTC.

The chain links TRBV2 to TRBJ2-2, with D possibly matching TRBD2 (6 bases). Germline CDR1 and CDR2: SNHLY and FYNNEI. The CDR3 sequence is 15 residues long. V was cut by 3 bases and J by 4 bases, with 12 bases left in between. The CDR3 spells CASSEAGLATGELFF. CDR3 sequence (DNA): TGTGCCAGCAGTGAGGCGGGGCTGGCCACCGGGGAGCTGTTTTTT.

Note on this clone: One junction end disagrees with the germline gene, perhaps due to a read error. The V and J genes are TRBV6-5 and TRBJ1-1; D is undetermined. The CDR3 runs to 11 residues. Germline lookup yields CDR1 MNHEY and CDR2 SVGAGI. CDR3 nucleotide sequence: TGTGCCAGCAGTAACCGTTGGGATGGCCTGTTT. It codes for CASSNRWDGLF.